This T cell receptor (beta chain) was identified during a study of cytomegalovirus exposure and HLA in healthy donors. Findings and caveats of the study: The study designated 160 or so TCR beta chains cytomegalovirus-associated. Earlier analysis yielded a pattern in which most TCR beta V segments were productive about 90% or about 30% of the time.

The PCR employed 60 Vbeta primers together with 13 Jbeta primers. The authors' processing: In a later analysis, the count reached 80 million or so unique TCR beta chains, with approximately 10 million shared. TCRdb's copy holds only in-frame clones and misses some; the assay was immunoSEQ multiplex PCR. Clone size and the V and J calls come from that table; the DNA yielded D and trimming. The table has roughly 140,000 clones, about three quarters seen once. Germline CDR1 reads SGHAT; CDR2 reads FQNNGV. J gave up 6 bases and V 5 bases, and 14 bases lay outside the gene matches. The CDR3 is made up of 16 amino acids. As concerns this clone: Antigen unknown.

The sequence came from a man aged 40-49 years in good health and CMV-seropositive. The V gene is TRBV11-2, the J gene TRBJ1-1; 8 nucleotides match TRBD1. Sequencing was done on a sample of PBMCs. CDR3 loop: CASSGGQGALGAEAFF. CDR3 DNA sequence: TGTGCCAGCAGCGGAGGTCAGGGGGCGCTTGGCGCTGAAGCTTTCTTT.